In this sample, the clone carrying this T cell receptor (beta chain) turned up many times. The antigen is undetermined. The data derive from a study of cytomegalovirus exposure and HLA in healthy donors. Study observations and caveats: V- and J-gene trimming of TCR beta was linked (in a later analysis) to a missense DCLRE1C variant.

The trim removed 5 bases at V and 7 bases at J, leaving 7 bases unmatched. The length of the CDR3 is 13 residues. CDR1 and CDR2 from the germline V gene are SGHVS and FNYEAQ. PCR was performed using 60 Vbeta and 13 Jbeta primers. TCRdb's table, derived via immunoSEQ multiplex PCR, lists solely in-frame clones and lacks some. The table includes roughly 99,000 clones, about 80% detected once. This receptor was identified in a man between 25 and 39 years old in good health and CMV-seronegative. This rearrangement joins TRBV7-6 to TRBJ2-7; TRBD1 agrees at 8 bases. Specimen: PBMCs. CDR3 coding DNA: TGTGCCAGCAGCACGGACAGGGCTTGGGAGCAGTACTTC. The encoded protein is CASSTDRAWEQYF.